This T cell receptor (beta chain) was captured by sequencing in a study of T cell responses to AZD1222 COVID-19 vaccine (dated by TCRdb to the early 2020s). Some background on the complete study: A total of more than 230 trial participants underwent TCR sequencing, of whom 207 received two doses of AZD1222 and about 25 received two doses of the MenACWY control vaccine. Trial participants were enrolled by age into subgroups of 18-55, 56-69 and 70-plus years, and roughly 160, 29 and 62 TCR-sequenced participants, respectively, were included in these subgroups.

The intended sense of this specimen's time point label: baseline before first vaccination. The treatment or condition label corresponds to: meningococcal conjugate vaccine given as trial control. Vaccinee samples came from UK trials COV001 and COV002, including a single-blind randomized controlled phase 2/3 trial of AZD1222 (ChAdOx1 nCoV-19) in healthy adults. For TCRbeta chain sequencing, PBMC samples were collected from trial participants at day 0 and at day 28 after the second dose. On this clone: Its antigen is currently not known. Per-base quality was not reported, and no clone a single base away is much larger than it.

The CDR3 regions of human TCRbeta chains were analyzed by immunosequencing. As for how the authors treated the data: TCRs in the repertoires were matched against a reference library of SARS-CoV-2-specific TCRs that had been generated with the MIRA antigen-specificity platform. Breadth was defined as the fraction of unique TCRs that were SARS-CoV-2-associated. Depth was defined as the fraction of total T cells that were SARS-CoV-2-associated. Using the MIRA data, each spike-specific TCR was mapped to the spike region that the TCR reacts to and placed in a CD4 or CD8 class. Log10-transformed breadth and depth values were compared by one-way ANOVA with Sidak's multiple comparisons tests. TCRdb took over this immuneACCESS table, retaining in-frame rearrangements with V and J assigned. Such tables are incomplete; in checked studies, under half of the missing clones stem from an unresolved V gene, and the remainder is unexplained. The V and J calls and clone size were taken over from that table, and D and trimming were inferred from the DNA. The sample table contains over 150,000 clones; only one count was recorded for roughly nine tenths of them. In total, the top ten clones hold 5.5% of the sample.

Reading from cysteine to phenylalanine, the CDR3 counts 13 amino acids. Here the CDR3 DNA is all that survives: 39 bases in frame from base 1. From a lookup of the germline V gene, CDR1 and CDR2 are SNHLY and FYNNEI. V is shortened by 4 bases, J by 2 bases, and the region joining them spans 9 bases. General conclusions and limits of the study: Participants were mostly white British and included more females than males, and it was suggested by the authors that clonal diversity may have been underestimated. No day 14 peak-response samples were available, so repertoires were characterized only after the peak T cell response. Spike-specific TCR breadth and depth rose significantly after two AZD1222 doses compared with day 0 and with MenACWY recipients. Vaccine-associated CD4 TCRs spanned the whole spike protein, with dominant responses in regions 160-218 and 743-854. Conclusions about previously exposed vaccinees are limited because only six or seven AZD1222 recipients were SARS-CoV-2 seropositive at baseline. In the small 56-69-year group, the increase in depth fell short of significance, most likely because of low power. Reportedly, close to half of the unique spike-specific TCRs recognized epitopes lying outside the regions that are mutated in the B.1.351 and B.1.1.7 variants.

The rearrangement combines TRBV2 with TRBJ2-7; the D segment cannot be called with confidence. The TCR sequence derives from an adult in good health. The sequenced sample was peripheral blood, obtained on day 0 of MenACWY control vaccination. The CDR3 sequence is CASSGSGTYEQYF. The sequence in DNA is TGTGCCAGCAGTGGCAGTGGAACCTACGAGCAGTACTTC.